This T cell receptor (beta chain) was documented in a study of STAT5B mutations in CD4+ large granular lymphocyte leukemia. With 2 bases clipped from V and 5 bases from J, the junction kept 8 bases outside the gene matches. The CDR3 consists of 14 residues. Looked up from germline, CDR1 is GTSNPN and CDR2 is SVGIG (reference sequence). Using immunoSEQ multiplex PCR, the repertoire was profiled, and TCRdb retains in-frame clones only, with some absent. The sample has over 450 clones, under 75% seen once. This clone was detected only a few times. This rearrangement joins TRBV30 to TRBJ2-7, with TRBD1 identical over 8 bases. The sequence was collected from a woman of 80 years or more with CD4+ T-cell large granular lymphocyte leukemia. Sequencing was done on a sample of PBMCs. The CDR3 protein is CAWSTGQGDDEQYF. In DNA form, the CDR3 reads TGTGCCTGGAGTACCGGACAGGGCGACGACGAGCAGTACTTC.